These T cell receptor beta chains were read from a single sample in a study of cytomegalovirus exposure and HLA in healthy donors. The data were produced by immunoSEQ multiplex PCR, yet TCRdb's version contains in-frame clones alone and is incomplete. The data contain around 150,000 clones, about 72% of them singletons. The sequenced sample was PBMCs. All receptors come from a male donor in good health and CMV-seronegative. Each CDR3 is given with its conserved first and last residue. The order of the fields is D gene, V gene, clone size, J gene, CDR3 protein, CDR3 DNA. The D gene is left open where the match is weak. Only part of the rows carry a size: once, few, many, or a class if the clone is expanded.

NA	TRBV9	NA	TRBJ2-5	CASSVGAGMGETQYF	TGTGCCAGCAGCGTAGGGGCAGGCATGGGAGAGACCCAGTACTTC
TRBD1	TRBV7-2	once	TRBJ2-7	CASSLGQGAIQQYF	TGTGCCAGCAGCTTGGGACAGGGAGCGATTCAGCAGTACTTC
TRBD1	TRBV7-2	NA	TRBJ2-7	CASSLQGATTYEQYF	TGTGCCAGCAGCTTACAGGGGGCGACAACCTACGAGCAGTACTTC
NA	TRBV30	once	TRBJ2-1	CAWTGGPSYNEQFF	TGTGCCTGGACTGGCGGGCCCTCCTACAATGAGCAGTTCTTC
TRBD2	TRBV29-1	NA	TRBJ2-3	CSVEPGTRADTQYF	TGCAGCGTTGAACCGGGGACTAGAGCAGATACGCAGTATTTT
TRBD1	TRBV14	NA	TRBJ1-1	CASSLRTGLNTEAFF	TGTGCCAGCAGCTTGCGGACAGGGTTGAACACTGAAGCTTTCTTT
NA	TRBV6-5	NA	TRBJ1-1	CASSYSGGRGTEAFF	TGTGCCAGCAGTTACTCGGGGGGGCGCGGCACTGAAGCTTTCTTT
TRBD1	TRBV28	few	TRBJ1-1	CASSLTKGTATEAFF	TGTGCCAGCAGTTTAACTAAGGGGACAGCCACTGAAGCTTTCTTT
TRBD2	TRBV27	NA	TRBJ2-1	CASTLGLAGDNEQFF	TGTGCCAGCACCCTCGGACTAGCGGGGGACAATGAGCAGTTCTTC
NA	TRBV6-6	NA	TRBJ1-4	CASSPRVANEKLFF	TGTGCCAGCAGCCCCCGGGTGGCTAATGAAAAACTGTTTTTT
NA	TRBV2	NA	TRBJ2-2	CASSAGQPGELFF	TGTGCCAGCAGCGCAGGACAGCCCGGGGAGCTGTTTTTT
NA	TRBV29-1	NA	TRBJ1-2	CSVVVRTAYGYTF	TGCAGCGTTGTAGTTCGGACAGCCTATGGCTACACCTTC
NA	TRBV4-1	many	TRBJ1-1	CASSLATEVTEAFF	TGCGCCAGCAGCCTCGCGACAGAGGTCACTGAAGCTTTCTTT
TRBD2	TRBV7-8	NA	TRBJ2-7	CASSLGAGGNYEQYF	TGTGCCAGCAGCTTAGGGGCGGGGGGTAACTACGAGCAGTACTTC
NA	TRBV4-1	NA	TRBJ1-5	CASSQVQGQPQHF	TGCGCCAGCAGCCAAGTGCAGGGACAGCCCCAGCATTTT
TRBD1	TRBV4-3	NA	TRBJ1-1	CASSRYDRDTEAFF	TGCGCCAGCAGCCGTTATGACAGGGACACTGAAGCTTTCTTT
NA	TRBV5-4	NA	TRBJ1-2	CASSLGTRDYDYTF	TGTGCCAGCAGCTTGGGAACCCGGGACTATGACTACACCTTC
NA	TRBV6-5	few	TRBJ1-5	CASSYSGGADQPQHF	TGTGCCAGCAGTTACTCTGGGGGCGCCGATCAGCCCCAGCATTTT
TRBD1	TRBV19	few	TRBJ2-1	CASSIQGAANEQFF	TGTGCCAGTAGTATCCAGGGGGCGGCCAATGAGCAGTTCTTC
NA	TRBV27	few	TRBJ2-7	CASSPQGGEQYF	TGTGCCAGCAGTCCCCAGGGGGGCGAGCAGTACTTC
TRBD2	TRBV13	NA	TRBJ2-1	CASSFRPSGQFF	TGTGCCAGCAGCTTTCGGCCTAGCGGGCAGTTCTTC
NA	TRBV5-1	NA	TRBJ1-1	CASSFRGEAFF	TGCGCCAGCAGCTTCCGGGGTGAAGCTTTCTTT
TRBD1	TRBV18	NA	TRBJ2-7	CASSPQTGGANEQYF	TGTGCCAGCTCACCTCAGACAGGGGGCGCTAACGAGCAGTACTTC
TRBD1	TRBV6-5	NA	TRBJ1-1	CASRQGDSMNTEAFF	TGTGCCAGCCGACAAGGGGACAGTATGAACACTGAAGCTTTCTTT
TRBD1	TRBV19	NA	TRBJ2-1	CASSTSGQGAEQFF	TGTGCCAGTAGTACGTCGGGACAGGGGGCGGAACAGTTCTTC
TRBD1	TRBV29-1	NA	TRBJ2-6	CSVGGTGTGANVLTF	TGCAGCGTTGGGGGGACAGGGACTGGGGCCAACGTCCTGACTTTC
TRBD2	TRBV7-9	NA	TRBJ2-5	CASSLREITETQYF	TGTGCCAGCAGCTTGCGGGAGATCACGGAGACCCAGTACTTC
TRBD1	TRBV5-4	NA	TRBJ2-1	CASSFGTGSDEQFF	TGTGCCAGCAGCTTTGGGACAGGGAGCGATGAGCAGTTCTTC
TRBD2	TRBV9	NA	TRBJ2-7	CASSVEAGEGEQYF	TGTGCCAGCAGCGTAGAAGCGGGAGAAGGCGAGCAGTACTTC
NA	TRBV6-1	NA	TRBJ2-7	CASSVRGYEQYF	TGTGCCAGCAGTGTCAGGGGTTACGAGCAGTACTTC
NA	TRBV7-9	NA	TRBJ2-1	CASRMGGAGNEQFF	TGTGCCAGCAGGATGGGGGGGGCGGGTAATGAGCAGTTCTTC
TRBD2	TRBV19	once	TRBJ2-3	CASSIIRGGPQGTQYF	TGTGCCAGTAGTATAATACGCGGGGGGCCCCAGGGTACGCAGTATTTT
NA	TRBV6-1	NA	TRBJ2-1	CASRTSLSSYNEQFF	TGTGCCAGCAGGACTAGTCTGAGCTCCTACAATGAGCAGTTCTTC
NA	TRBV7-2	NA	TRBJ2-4	CASSELLAKNIQYF	TGTGCCAGCAGCGAGTTACTAGCCAAAAACATTCAGTACTTC
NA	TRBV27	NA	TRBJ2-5	CASSLYPSRETQYF	TGTGCCAGCAGTTTATATCCTAGTAGGGAGACCCAGTACTTC
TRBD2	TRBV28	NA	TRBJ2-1	CASSSGLAGGNEQFF	TGTGCCAGCAGTTCGGGACTAGCGGGAGGCAATGAGCAGTTCTTC
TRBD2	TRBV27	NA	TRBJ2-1	CASSLRRTSGGYNEQFF	TGTGCCAGCAGTTTACGCCGTACGAGCGGGGGCTACAATGAGCAGTTCTTC
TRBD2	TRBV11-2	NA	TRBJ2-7	CASSLGGRSYEQYF	TGTGCCAGCAGCTTAGGCGGGAGGTCCTACGAGCAGTACTTC
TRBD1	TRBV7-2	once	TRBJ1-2	CASSSGGTYSNYGYTF	TGTGCCAGCAGCTCAGGGGGTACCTATTCTAACTATGGCTACACCTTC
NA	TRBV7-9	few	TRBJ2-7	CASSEGTYEQYF	TGTGCCAGCAGCGAAGGGACTTACGAGCAGTACTTC
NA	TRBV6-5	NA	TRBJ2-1	CASSPQRADEQFF	TGTGCCAGCAGCCCACAGCGGGCGGATGAGCAGTTCTTC
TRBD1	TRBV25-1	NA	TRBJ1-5	CASSENAGTDPSNQPQHF	TGTGCCAGCAGTGAAAACGCCGGGACAGACCCTAGCAATCAGCCCCAGCATTTT
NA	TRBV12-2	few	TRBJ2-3	CASRSLRFPQGAGDTQYF	TGTGCAAGTCGCTCTCTCCGGTTCCCCCAGGGGGCGGGGGATACGCAGTATTTT
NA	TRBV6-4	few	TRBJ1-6	CASSSRHNSPLHF	TGTGCCAGCAGTTCTCGACACAATTCACCCCTCCACTTT
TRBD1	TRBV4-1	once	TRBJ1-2	CASSQVALDRANGYTF	TGCGCCAGCAGCCAAGTGGCTTTGGACAGGGCGAATGGCTACACCTTC
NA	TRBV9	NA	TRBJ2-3	CASSVVSGASTDTQYF	TGTGCCAGCAGCGTAGTCAGCGGAGCTAGCACAGATACGCAGTATTTT
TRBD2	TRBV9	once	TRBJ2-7	CASSVGSLTTSAEQYF	TGTGCCAGCAGCGTAGGGAGCCTCACGACTAGCGCCGAGCAGTACTTC
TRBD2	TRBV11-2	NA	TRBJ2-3	CASSRVAGGGPSTDTQYF	TGTGCCAGCAGTCGAGTAGCGGGAGGGGGCCCTAGCACAGATACGCAGTATTTT